A selection of T cell receptor beta chains follows, all from one sample in a study of early stage breast cancer tumors. The data were produced by immunoSEQ multiplex PCR, yet TCRdb's version contains in-frame clones alone and is incomplete. This table has approximately 33,000 clones, roughly four fifths appearing once. Sequenced sample: blood. These receptor sequences come from a person in their forties with breast cancer. Both conserved end residues are part of each CDR3. Each record gives: V gene, clone size, J gene, D gene, CDR3 protein, CDR3 DNA. A D gene is named only where the DNA matches it firmly. Clone size appears in some rows only: once, few, many, or a class for an expanded clone.

V gene: TRBV19
clone size: .
J gene: TRBJ2-2
D gene: TRBD2
CDR3 protein: CASSIQLAGGQGELFF
CDR3 DNA: TGTGCCAGTAGTATACAACTAGCGGGAGGCCAGGGGGAGCTGTTTTTT

V gene: TRBV14
clone size: .
J gene: TRBJ2-7
D gene: .
CDR3 protein: CASRHSGLEQYF
CDR3 DNA: TGTGCCAGCAGACACAGCGGCCTCGAGCAGTACTTC

V gene: TRBV5-5
clone size: .
J gene: TRBJ2-1
D gene: TRBD2
CDR3 protein: CASSLGVSGSLYNEQFF
CDR3 DNA: TGTGCCAGCAGCTTGGGTGTTAGCGGGTCCCTTTACAATGAGCAGTTCTTC

V gene: TRBV7-8
clone size: .
J gene: TRBJ2-5
D gene: TRBD2
CDR3 protein: CASSLGAGEETQYF
CDR3 DNA: TGTGCCAGCAGCTTAGGAGCGGGAGAAGAGACCCAGTACTTC

V gene: TRBV7-2
clone size: .
J gene: TRBJ2-7
D gene: TRBD1
CDR3 protein: CASSITGGEQYF
CDR3 DNA: TGTGCCAGCAGCATTACAGGGGGCGAGCAGTACTTC

V gene: TRBV5-6
clone size: .
J gene: TRBJ2-7
D gene: TRBD1
CDR3 protein: CASSSGTDYEQYF
CDR3 DNA: TGTGCCAGCAGCTCCGGGACAGACTACGAGCAGTACTTC

V gene: TRBV10-3
clone size: .
J gene: TRBJ2-3
D gene: TRBD1
CDR3 protein: CAISERDSPTDTQYF
CDR3 DNA: TGTGCCATCAGTGAACGGGACAGCCCCACAGATACGCAGTATTTT

V gene: TRBV10-3
clone size: few
J gene: TRBJ2-7
D gene: TRBD2
CDR3 protein: CAISAGDEQYF
CDR3 DNA: TGTGCCATCTCGGCGGGAGATGAGCAGTACTTC

V gene: TRBV7-9
clone size: .
J gene: TRBJ2-7
D gene: TRBD2
CDR3 protein: CASSSEPGLAGLGYEQYF
CDR3 DNA: TGTGCCAGCAGCTCAGAGCCGGGACTAGCGGGCCTGGGATACGAGCAGTACTTC

V gene: TRBV6-5
clone size: .
J gene: TRBJ2-7
D gene: TRBD1
CDR3 protein: CASSYSPGTVKYEQYF
CDR3 DNA: TGTGCCAGCAGTTACTCTCCCGGGACAGTCAAATACGAGCAGTACTTC

V gene: TRBV5-1
clone size: .
J gene: TRBJ1-2
D gene: .
CDR3 protein: CASSSDGIYGYTF
CDR3 DNA: TGCGCCAGCAGCTCGGACGGAATCTATGGCTACACCTTC

V gene: TRBV5-6
clone size: .
J gene: TRBJ2-7
D gene: TRBD2
CDR3 protein: CASSLGASGRAREQYF
CDR3 DNA: TGTGCCAGCAGCTTGGGAGCTAGCGGGAGGGCCCGCGAGCAGTACTTC

V gene: TRBV7-3
clone size: few
J gene: TRBJ2-1
D gene: .
CDR3 protein: CASSLNDYNEQFF
CDR3 DNA: TGTGCCAGCAGCTTAAACGACTACAATGAGCAGTTCTTC

V gene: TRBV29-1
clone size: .
J gene: TRBJ2-5
D gene: .
CDR3 protein: CSVIKSLETQYF
CDR3 DNA: TGCAGCGTTATCAAAAGTTTAGAGACCCAGTACTTC

V gene: TRBV7-6
clone size: .
J gene: TRBJ2-2
D gene: .
CDR3 protein: CASSLDLLATGELFF
CDR3 DNA: TGTGCCAGCAGCTTAGACTTACTGGCCACCGGGGAGCTGTTTTTT